This TCR beta chain came from a study of T-cell memory formation after mild COVID-19. Study-level results: Clones which contracted sat mainly in CM and EM if CD4+, and in EMRA if CD8+. Several responding clones turned up in pre-infection memory, indicating that cross-reactive memory may have taken part.

The germline gives CDR1 MGHRA, CDR2 YSYEKL. The CDR3 has 14 amino acids. V gave up 4 bases and J gave up 4 bases, with 13 bases separating them. This clonotype showed up just a few times. The antigen remains unidentified. One entry per CDR3 protein, called by TCRdb with MiXCR from the 5' RACE reads. The table records a few hundred thousand distinct CDR3 sequences, 15% to 20% of them present only once. Sequences were obtained from PBMCs or a T cell subset sorted from them (not recorded which). This receptor was identified in a man aged 18-30 years who had mild COVID-19 (a few samples of this study predate the infection). Cell type and time point are not known. This chain links TRBV4-1 with TRBJ2-5; weak D call: TRBD2 (6 bases). CDR3 nucleotides: TGCGCCAGCAGCCCCCCCGGGGAGGCAGAGACCCAGTACTTC. Its protein is CASSPPGEAETQYF.